This T cell receptor beta chain stems from a study of T-cell memory formation after mild COVID-19 (dated by TCRdb to about 2021). For context, the study as a whole: TCR sequence clusters from the two donors were largely donor specific. Longitudinal TCRalpha and TCRbeta repertoire sequencing tracked T-cell clones expanding and contracting after mild COVID-19 in a couple of donors. Two young, previously healthy adult volunteers made up the cohort, one male and one female.

As encoded in the germline V gene, CDR1 is SGHTA while CDR2 is FQGNSA. The CDR3 sequence holds 14 residues, the cysteine and phenylalanine included. Only the CDR3 portion is preserved as DNA: 42 bases, with reading frame beginning at the first base. V is pared back by 2 bases and J by 2 bases, with 10 bases lying between the germline termini. With respect to this clonotype: No antigen is known for it. Base quality data are lacking; no much larger clone is found one base away.

Ficoll-Paque density gradient centrifugation was the method used to isolate PBMCs. Broader findings and caveats from the paper: Only a couple of mild cases were covered by the study, and larger cohorts that include severe cases with pre-infection samples were considered necessary. Contracting CD4+ clones appeared mostly in the CM and EM memory subsets, whereas CD8+ clones were enriched in EMRA. SARS-CoV-2 specificity of the second-wave clones peaking on day 37 was not confirmed. From day 15 to 85, contracting clones showed balanced CD4/CD8 phenotypes, whereas a second wave of clones that expanded from day 15 to 37 leaned towards CD4+. Some responding clones were detected in pre-infection memory, which suggested that pre-existing cross-reactive memory T cells had joined the SARS-CoV-2 response.

Sequencing was performed on an Illumina NovaSeq 6000. cDNA libraries for TCRalpha and TCRbeta were prepared by 5'RACE using constant-segment primers, with sample barcodes and unique molecular identifiers added. Trizol reagent was used to extract RNA from every sample. The libraries were amplified in two PCR steps, and the second step added a second sample barcode and Illumina TruSeq adapters. Sequencing of the libraries was done on an Illumina NovaSeq, producing 2 x 150 bp paired-end reads. As for the original processing: With migec v1.2.7, reads were demultiplexed and then collapsed into UMI-guided consensus sequences. With mixcr v2.1.11, UMI consensuses were aligned to TRA and TRB V and J templates and assembled into clonotypes. A clonotype was counted as expanded or contracted only if both edgeR and NoisET called the change significant, with noise models trained on biological replicates. For edgeR calls, the cutoffs were a false discovery rate-adjusted p below 0.01 and a log2 fold-change threshold of 1. As an exploratory analysis of dynamics, max-normalized trajectories of the 1000 most abundant clonotypes were examined by PCA with hierarchical clustering. Each responding clone was given a CD4 or CD8 phenotype based on the CD4+ and CD8+ repertoires, which had been sequenced separately. Using fastp trimming at Q25 and MiXCR clonotype assembly, TCRdb reanalyzed the public sequencing data and kept in-frame beta chains. Each entry is one CDR3 protein sequence, shown with its most common DNA and genes. The V and J calls were determined by TCRdb, not by the authors. Across this sample there are more than 250,000 distinct CDR3 sequences, with 15% to 20% seen only once. The ten top clones hold 20% to 25% of the sample.

This sequence uses TRBV7-2 and TRBJ2-7; the D gene is not confidently resolved. This receptor was obtained from a young man who had mild COVID-19 (a few samples of this study predate the infection). The sample titles of this study are shuffled in the database, so cell type and time point are left out; the donor was told from shared clones. The sample consisted of PBMCs or a T cell subset sorted from them (not recorded which). The DNA is as follows: TGTGCCAGCAGCTTATTTTTGGGAACCTACGAGCAGTACTTC. This yields the protein CASSLFLGTYEQYF.